These 22 T cell receptor beta chains came from one sample sequenced in a study of cytomegalovirus exposure and HLA in healthy donors. A multiplex PCR was run with 60 Vbeta primers and 13 Jbeta primers. Assay: immunoSEQ multiplex PCR; the TCRdb copy retains only in-frame clones and omits some. The profile shows 200,000 to 250,000 clones, about 85% of them singletons. Specimen: PBMCs. These receptors were obtained from a girl between 2 and 10 years old in good health and CMV-seronegative.

V is TRBV11-3 and J is TRBJ2-1; D may be TRBD2 (7 bases). Trimming stripped 5 bases from V and 2 bases from J, with 16 bases between. Germline V gives CDR1 SGHNT, CDR2 YENEEA. The CDR3 loop spans 16 amino acids. For the CDR3, the DNA is TGTGCCAGCAGCCCCCGGGCGGGGGCAGCCTACAATGAGCAGTTCTTC. It translates to CASSPRAGAAYNEQFF.

The rearrangement links TRBV9 to TRBJ1-2; D is ambiguous. Germline CDR1 and CDR2: SGDLS and YYNGEE. V dropped 4 bases and J dropped 8 bases, with 9 bases sitting between them. This CDR3 has 11 residues. CDR3 sequence reads: CASSSREGYTF. CDR3 nucleotides: TGTGCCAGCAGCTCACGGGAGGGCTACACCTTC.

The chain links TRBV7-9 to TRBJ2-1; 8 bases match TRBD2. Germline V lookup: CDR1 SEHNR, CDR2 FQNEAQ (reference sequence). V lost 3 bases to trimming and J lost 0 bases; unmatched junction nucleotides: 7. The CDR3 is made up of 17 amino acids. CDR3 loop: CASSFPLAGGSYNEQFF. CDR3 DNA sequence: TGTGCCAGCAGCTTTCCTCTAGCGGGCGGCTCCTACAATGAGCAGTTCTTC.

This chain connects TRBV5-6 to TRBJ2-3, with 8 positions matching TRBD1. CDR1 and CDR2 (germline): SGHDT, YYEEEE. V dropped 2 bases and J dropped 8; count of bases not matched to a gene: 7. The CDR3 sequence is 14 residues long. CDR3 sequence reads: CASSFLRGLSTQYF. CDR3 DNA sequence: TGTGCCAGCAGCTTTCTCAGGGGGCTGAGTACGCAGTATTTT.

The chain combines TRBV5-1 with TRBJ2-3; 12 positions match TRBD2. CDR3 length: 15 amino acids. The germline CDR1 and CDR2 sequences are SGHRS and YFSETQ. The ends lost 2 bases at V and 3 bases at J; junction bases unmatched: 1. CDR3 loop: CASSFLAGGTDTQYF. In DNA form, the CDR3 reads TGCGCCAGCAGCTTTCTAGCGGGAGGGACAGATACGCAGTATTTT.

The chain joins TRBV29-1 to TRBJ2-1, with TRBD2 matching over 14 bases. Germline trimming cut 1 base from V and 2 bases from J; bases unmatched to any gene: 4. This CDR3 has 17 residues. CDR1 and CDR2 (germline): SQVTM, ANQGSEA. The CDR3 sequence is CSVEGLAGGLTYNEQFF. The CDR3, as DNA: TGCAGCGTTGAAGGACTAGCGGGAGGGTTGACCTACAATGAGCAGTTCTTC.

The chain recombines TRBV11-3 with TRBJ2-1, with a tentative D call TRBD2 (5 bases). The germline gives CDR1 SGHNT, CDR2 YENEEA. This CDR3 is built from 13 residues. With 5 bases removed from V and 5 bases from J, the gap between germline ends came to 10 bases. The CDR3 here is CASSPKADNEQFF. In DNA form, the CDR3 reads TGTGCCAGCAGCCCGAAAGCGGACAATGAGCAGTTCTTC.

This clone was counted a single time. This chain links TRBV30 with TRBJ1-4, with no clear D. Per germline, CDR1 GTSNPN and CDR2 SVGIG (reference sequence). The V end was cut by 5 bases, the J end by 1 base, with 8 bases between. CDR3 length equals 13 residues. The CDR3 sequence is CAWSRVTNEKLFF. The CDR3 DNA is TGTGCCTGGTCACGAGTAACTAATGAAAAACTGTTTTTT.

The J gene is TRBJ1-3, the V gene TRBV11-2; D ambiguous. Germline V lookup: CDR1 SGHAT, CDR2 FQNNGV. The CDR3 consists of 16 residues. V was shortened by 1 base and J by 0 bases, with 10 bases between the two germline ends. This chain's CDR3 is CASSLAAGFSGNTIYF. CDR3 nucleotides: TGTGCCAGCAGCTTAGCAGCGGGGTTCTCTGGAAACACCATATATTTT.

The chain has TRBV5-4 and TRBJ2-1; 7 bases are shared with TRBD2. CDR3 length equals 15 residues. V was clipped by 9 bases and J by 1 base; unmatched bases: 10. Germline CDR1 is SGHNT and CDR2 is YYREEE (reference sequence). The chain's CDR3 is CATREGLSSYNEQFF. CDR3 nucleotide sequence: TGTGCCACCAGGGAGGGACTATCATCCTACAATGAGCAGTTCTTC.

V is TRBV7-9 and J is TRBJ2-2; TRBD2 matches 9 bases. Trimming took 2 bases from V and 6 from J; bases not matched to a gene: 7. CDR3 length: 16 amino acids. CDR1 SEHNR and CDR2 FQNEAQ come from the germline V gene (reference sequence). The CDR3 sequence: CASSLRAGGFAGELFF. CDR3 coding DNA: TGTGCCAGCAGCTTAAGGGCGGGAGGGTTCGCCGGGGAGCTGTTTTTT.

The genes are TRBV4-1 and TRBJ1-1; D call uncertain. V was clipped by 0 bases and J by 1 base, with 9 bases between them. The germline V gene has CDR1 MGHRA and CDR2 YSYEKL. The CDR3 is 15 residues long. This CDR3 reads CASSQDRRQNTEAFF. CDR3 bases: TGCGCCAGCAGCCAAGATAGGAGGCAGAACACTGAAGCTTTCTTT.

This clone was detected only once. The gene calls are TRBV15 and TRBJ1-3; no definite D call. The CDR3 covers 16 residues. Looked up from germline, CDR1 is LNHNV and CDR2 is YYDKDF (reference sequence). Trimming pared 0 bases from V and 0 bases from J, leaving 9 bases between. The CDR3 coding sequence is TGTGCCACCAGCAGAGAAGAGCGGAGCTCTGGAAACACCATATATTTT. It encodes CATSREERSSGNTIYF.

This chain connects TRBV6-1 to TRBJ2-7; D possibly corresponds to TRBD1 (6 bases). V was pared by 4 bases and J by 1 base, with 14 bases between. Germline assignment: CDR1 MNHNS and CDR2 SASEGT. The CDR3 extends over 15 amino acids. The CDR3 coding sequence is TGTGCCAGCAGTGTGTACAGGGATTTTTCCTACGAGCAGTACTTC. It is translated as CASSVYRDFSYEQYF.

This clone showed up just once. The chain combines TRBV14 with TRBJ1-2; no definite D call. CDR3 size: 14 residues. Per the germline V gene, CDR1 is SGHDN and CDR2 is FVKESK. Trimming took off 1 base at V and 11 bases at J, with 17 bases between the two ends. The CDR3: CASSQGGPGTRYTF. Here the CDR3 DNA reads TGTGCCAGCAGCCAAGGCGGGCCAGGTACTCGGTACACCTTC.

The chain uses TRBV2 and TRBJ1-2; possibly TRBD1 for D (6 bases). The CDR3 length is 11 residues. V was shortened by 6 bases and J by 4 bases, with 6 bases between the two germline ends. Looked up from germline, CDR1 is SNHLY and CDR2 is FYNNEI. CDR3 loop: CASSRGYGYTF. The DNA for the CDR3 is TGTGCCAGCAGCAGGGGCTATGGCTACACCTTC.

The chain employs TRBV20-1 and TRBJ2-2; D not certain. The V end was cut by 7 bases, the J end by 3 bases, with 6 bases between. CDR3 length equals 11 residues. CDR1 DFQATT and CDR2 SNEGSKA come from the germline V gene (reference sequence). CDR3 sequence: CSVAYTGELFF. CDR3 in DNA: TGCAGTGTTGCGTACACCGGGGAGCTGTTTTTT.

This clone showed up just once. This CDR3 is also generated by other DNA sequences in the sample. The J gene is TRBJ2-7, the V gene TRBV4-1; 7 positions agree with TRBD1. The CDR3 runs to 16 residues. V lost 4 bases to trimming and J lost 2 bases; unmatched junction nucleotides: 11. Germline-derived CDR1 and CDR2 are MGHRA and YSYEKL. As DNA, the CDR3 is TGCGCCAGCAGCCGGACCACAGGACAGGCGGCCTACGAGCAGTACTTC. Amino acids: CASSRTTGQAAYEQYF.

The rearrangement links TRBV10-2 to TRBJ2-2, with 11 bases fitting TRBD2. Germline CDR1 reads WSHSY; CDR2 reads SAAADI. The CDR3 covers 16 residues. J was trimmed by 4 bases and V by 4 bases; bases with no gene match: 5. In DNA, the CDR3 is TGCGCCAGCAGTGGCCCCGGGACTAGCGGCACCGGGGAGCTGTTTTTT. It yields the protein CASSGPGTSGTGELFF.

The genes are TRBV5-1 and TRBJ2-2, with unresolved D. Germline V CDR1 and CDR2: SGHRS, YFSETQ. The CDR3 has 15 amino acids. CDR3 residues: CDKLRPPYNTGELFF. DNA of the CDR3: TGCGACAAACTAAGGCCACCTTATAACACCGGGGAGCTGTTTTTT.

The chain joins TRBV19 to TRBJ1-2, with a tentative D call TRBD1 (6 bases). The V and J ends lost 5 bases and 4 bases respectively, with 8 bases between them. This CDR3 comprises 12 residues. Germline V gene sequence: CDR1 LNHDA, CDR2 SQIVND (reference sequence). CDR3 sequence: CASSSQGYGYTF. CDR3 bases: TGTGCCAGTAGTTCACAGGGCTATGGCTACACCTTC.

This clone was observed a few times. The rearrangement links TRBV6-1 to TRBJ1-2; D call uncertain. The ends were cut back, 3 bases at V and 8 bases at J, with 10 bases in the middle. Germline CDR1 and CDR2: MNHNS and SASEGT. This CDR3 spans 12 amino acids. The DNA for the CDR3 is TGTGCCAGCAGTGATCCCCCCATCGGCTACACCTTC. It encodes CASSDPPIGYTF.